These 5 T cell receptor beta chains share one sample of origin, sequenced in a study of blood T cell repertoires in COVID-19. TCRdb keeps only in-frame clones here, not all; method: immunoSEQ multiplex PCR. The profile shows tens of thousands of clones, under 90% of them singletons. Sequenced sample: peripheral blood. These TCRs come from a man aged 50 to 59 with COVID-19, enrolled during active disease.

The chain couples TRBV5-1 to TRBJ2-7; 8 bases fit TRBD2. CDR3 length: 18 residues. V dropped 3 bases and J dropped 0; count of bases not matched to a gene: 14. The V gene's germline CDR1 is SGHRS and CDR2 YFSETQ. In nucleotides, the CDR3 is TGCGCCAGCAGCTCCGGATTTCAAATAGCGGGGCGCTCCTACGAGCAGTACTTC. It codes for CASSSGFQIAGRSYEQYF.

The chain joins TRBV10-3 to TRBJ1-6; 9 positions agree with TRBD1. The trim removed 7 bases at V and 2 bases at J, leaving 3 bases unmatched. Looked up from germline, CDR1 is ENHRY and CDR2 is SYGVKD. This CDR3 region has 15 residues. As DNA, the CDR3 is TGTGCCATCACTCGGGACAGGGCCTATAATTCACCCCTCCACTTT. It translates to CAITRDRAYNSPLHF.

The rearrangement joins TRBV2 to TRBJ2-2; D unresolved. Trimming removed 4 bases from V and 1 base from J, with 7 bases in between. This CDR3 is built from 14 residues. Germline V gene lookup returns CDR1 SNHLY and CDR2 FYNNEI. This CDR3 is CASSAWRNTGELFF. The CDR3 DNA reads as TGTGCCAGCAGTGCTTGGAGGAACACCGGGGAGCTGTTTTTT.

This sequence joins TRBV6-6 and TRBJ2-1; 7 positions agree with TRBD1. CDR3 length: 14 residues. CDR1 is MNHNY and CDR2 is SVGAGI in the germline V gene (reference sequence). With 0 bases clipped from V and 6 bases from J, the junction kept 2 bases outside the gene matches. The CDR3 DNA is TGTGCCAGCAGTTACTCGGGGACAGCCAATGAGCAGTTCTTC. Translating gives CASSYSGTANEQFF.

This chain joins TRBV6-2 or TRBV6-3 and TRBJ1-2; perhaps TRBD1 as D (6 bases). CDR1 and CDR2 (germline): MNHEY, SVGEGT. Trimming took 6 bases from V and 6 from J, leaving 14 bases between them. The CDR3 totals 13 residues. As DNA, the CDR3 is TGTGCCAGCAGCGAGAACAGGGCTAATGGCTACACCTTC. Translated, it gives CASSENRANGYTF.